There are a few counts of the clone carrying this T cell receptor beta chain. What it recognizes is unknown. The CDR3 covers 13 residues. The germline V gene encodes CDR1 WNHNN and CDR2 SYGVQD (reference sequence). Trimming took 2 bases from V and 5 from J, leaving 6 bases between them. The source of the sample is a study of blood T cells in healthy people across ages. Overall study findings and caveats: Diversity of TCR beta per million T cells declined in a roughly linear way with age. Versus aged donors, long-lived donors had higher diversity and more naive CD4+ cells. Unsorted PBMC input precluded a conclusive naive versus antigen-experienced comparison.

A J-beta primer mix and a sample-barcoded 5' primer were used in a second PCR of about 6 to 12 cycles. From each sample, at least 2.5 million paired-end reads containing CDR3 were obtained. Via MiXCR, TCRdb re-called the 5' RACE reads, giving one row per CDR3 protein. Here the sample spans about 970,000 distinct CDR3 sequences, roughly 50% being singletons. What was sequenced was blood. The TCR was taken from a woman aged 55-75 years in good health. The chain employs TRBV10-1 and TRBJ2-2, with unresolved D. For the CDR3, the DNA is TGCGCCAGCAGTGAGCGGTTTACCGGGGAGCTGTTTTTT. Its protein is CASSERFTGELFF.